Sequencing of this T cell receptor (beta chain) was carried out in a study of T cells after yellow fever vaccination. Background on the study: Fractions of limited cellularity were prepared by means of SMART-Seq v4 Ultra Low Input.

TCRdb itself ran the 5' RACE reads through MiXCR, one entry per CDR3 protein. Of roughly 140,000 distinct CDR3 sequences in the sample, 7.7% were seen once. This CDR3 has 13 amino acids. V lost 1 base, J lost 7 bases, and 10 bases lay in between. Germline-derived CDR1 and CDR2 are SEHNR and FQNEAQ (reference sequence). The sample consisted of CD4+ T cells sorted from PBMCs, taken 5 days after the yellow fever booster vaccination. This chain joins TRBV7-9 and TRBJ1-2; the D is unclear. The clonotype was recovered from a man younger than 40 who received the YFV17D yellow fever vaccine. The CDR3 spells CASSLGTHRGYTF. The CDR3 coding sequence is TGTGCCAGCAGCTTAGGTACTCATCGTGGCTACACCTTC.